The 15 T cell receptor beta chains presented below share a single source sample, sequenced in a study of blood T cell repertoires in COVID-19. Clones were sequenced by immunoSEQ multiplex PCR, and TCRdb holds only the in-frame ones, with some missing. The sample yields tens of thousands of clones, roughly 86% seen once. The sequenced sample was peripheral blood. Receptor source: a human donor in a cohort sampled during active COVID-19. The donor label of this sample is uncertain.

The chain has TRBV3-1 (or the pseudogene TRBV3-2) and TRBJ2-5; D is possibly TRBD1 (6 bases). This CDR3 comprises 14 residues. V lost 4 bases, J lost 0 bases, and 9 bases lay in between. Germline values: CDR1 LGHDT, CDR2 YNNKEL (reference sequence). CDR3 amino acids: CASSPQGYQETQYF. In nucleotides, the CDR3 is TGTGCCAGCAGCCCTCAGGGGTACCAAGAGACCCAGTACTTC.

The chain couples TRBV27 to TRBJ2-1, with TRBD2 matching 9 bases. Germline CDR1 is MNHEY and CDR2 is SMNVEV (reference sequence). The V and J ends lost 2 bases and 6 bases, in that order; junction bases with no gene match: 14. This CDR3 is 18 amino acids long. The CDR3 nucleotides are TGTGCCAGCAGTTTAGGTTTCAGGGGCGGGAGGGAGCCCAATGAGCAGTTCTTC. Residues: CASSLGFRGGREPNEQFF.

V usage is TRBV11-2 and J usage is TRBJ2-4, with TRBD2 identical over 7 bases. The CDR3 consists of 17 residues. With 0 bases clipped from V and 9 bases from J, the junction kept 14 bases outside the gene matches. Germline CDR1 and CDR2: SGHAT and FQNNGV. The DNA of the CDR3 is TGTGCCAGCAGCTTAGATCAGGCGGGGGTGCGGAGTGGCATTCAGTACTTC. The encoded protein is CASSLDQAGVRSGIQYF.

The CDR3 is CATRPRGGRARNEQFF. The CDR3 region has the DNA TGTGCCACAAGACCGCGGGGCGGGAGGGCGAGGAATGAGCAGTTCTTC. The chain links TRBV10-3 to TRBJ2-1; 9 bases line up with TRBD2. Trimming cost V 10 bases and J 7 bases; bases outside gene matches: 17. CDR1 is ENHRY and CDR2 is SYGVKD in the germline V gene. The CDR3 loop spans 16 amino acids.

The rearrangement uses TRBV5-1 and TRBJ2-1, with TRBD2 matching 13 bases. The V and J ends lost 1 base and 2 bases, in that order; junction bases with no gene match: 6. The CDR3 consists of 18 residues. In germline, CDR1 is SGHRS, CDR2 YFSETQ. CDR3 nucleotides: TGCGCCAGCAGCTTGATTGGACTAGCGGGAGTCCCCTACAATGAGCAGTTCTTC. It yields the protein CASSLIGLAGVPYNEQFF.

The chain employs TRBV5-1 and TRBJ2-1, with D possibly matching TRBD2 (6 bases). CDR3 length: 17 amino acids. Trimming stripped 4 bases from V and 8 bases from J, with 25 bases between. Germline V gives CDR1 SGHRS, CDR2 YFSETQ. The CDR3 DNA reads TGCGCCAGCAGCGAAGCCCGCGGGACTGCGGCGTTGGATGAGCAGTTCTTC. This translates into CASSEARGTAALDEQFF.

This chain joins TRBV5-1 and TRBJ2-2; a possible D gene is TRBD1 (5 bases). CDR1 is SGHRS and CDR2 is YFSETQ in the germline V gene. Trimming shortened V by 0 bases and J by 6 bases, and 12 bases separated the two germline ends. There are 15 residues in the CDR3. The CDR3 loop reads CASSLGAARAGELFF. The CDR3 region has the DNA TGCGCCAGCAGCTTGGGTGCGGCCAGGGCCGGGGAGCTGTTTTTT.

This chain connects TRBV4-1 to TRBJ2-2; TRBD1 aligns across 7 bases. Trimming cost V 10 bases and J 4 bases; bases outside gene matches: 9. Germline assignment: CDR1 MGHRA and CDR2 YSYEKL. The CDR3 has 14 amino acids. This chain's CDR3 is CATQGTDITGELFF. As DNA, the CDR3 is TGCGCCACCCAAGGGACAGATATCACCGGGGAGCTGTTTTTT.

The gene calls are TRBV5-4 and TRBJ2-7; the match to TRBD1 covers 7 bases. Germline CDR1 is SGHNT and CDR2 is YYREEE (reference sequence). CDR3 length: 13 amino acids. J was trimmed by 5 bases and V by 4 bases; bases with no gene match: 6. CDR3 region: CASSRQGSNEQYF. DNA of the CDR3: TGTGCCAGCAGCCGACAGGGTTCAAACGAGCAGTACTTC.

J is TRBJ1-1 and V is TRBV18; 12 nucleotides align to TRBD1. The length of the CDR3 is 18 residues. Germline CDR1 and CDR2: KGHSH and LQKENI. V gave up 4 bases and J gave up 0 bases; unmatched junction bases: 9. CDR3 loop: CASSQLSGTGGLNTEAFF. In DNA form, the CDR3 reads TGTGCCAGCTCACAACTCTCCGGGACAGGGGGCTTGAACACTGAAGCTTTCTTT. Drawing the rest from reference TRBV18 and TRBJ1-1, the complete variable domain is NAGVMQNPRHLVRRRGQEARLRCSPMKGHSHVYWYRQLPEEGLKFMVYLQKENIIDESGMPKERFSAEFPKEGPSILRIQQVVRGDSAAYFCASSQLSGTGGLNTEAFFGQGTRLTVV.

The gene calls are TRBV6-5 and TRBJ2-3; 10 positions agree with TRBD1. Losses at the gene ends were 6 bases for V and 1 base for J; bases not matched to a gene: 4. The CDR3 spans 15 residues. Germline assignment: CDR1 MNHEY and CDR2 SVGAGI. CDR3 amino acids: CASSSGQGGTDTQYF. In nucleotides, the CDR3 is TGTGCCAGCAGCTCAGGACAGGGGGGCACAGATACGCAGTATTTT.

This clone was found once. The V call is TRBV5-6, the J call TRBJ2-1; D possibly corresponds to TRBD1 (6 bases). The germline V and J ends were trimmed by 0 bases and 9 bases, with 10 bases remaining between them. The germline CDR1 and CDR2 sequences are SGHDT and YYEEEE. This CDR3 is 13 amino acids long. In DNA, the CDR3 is TGTGCCAGCAGCTTGGAAGGGGGAAGTGAGCAGTTCTTC. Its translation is CASSLEGGSEQFF.

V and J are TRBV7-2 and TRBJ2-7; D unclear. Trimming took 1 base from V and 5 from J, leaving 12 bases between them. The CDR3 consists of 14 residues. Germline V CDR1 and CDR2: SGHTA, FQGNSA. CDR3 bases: TGTGCCAGCAGCTTAGGTGCTAGTACCAACGAGCAGTACTTC. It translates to CASSLGASTNEQYF.

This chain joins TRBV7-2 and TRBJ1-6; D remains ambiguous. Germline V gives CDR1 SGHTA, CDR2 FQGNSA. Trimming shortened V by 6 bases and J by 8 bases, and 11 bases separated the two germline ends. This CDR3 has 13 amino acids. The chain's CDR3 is CASSTNGYSPLHF. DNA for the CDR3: TGTGCCAGCAGTACGAACGGGTATTCACCCCTCCACTTT.

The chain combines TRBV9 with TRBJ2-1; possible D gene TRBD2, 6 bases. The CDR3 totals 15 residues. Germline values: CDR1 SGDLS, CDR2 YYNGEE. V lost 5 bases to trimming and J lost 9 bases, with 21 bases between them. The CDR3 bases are TGTGCCAGCAGTGACGATCGGACTACCCAGGGTGAGCAGTTCTTC. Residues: CASSDDRTTQGEQFF.